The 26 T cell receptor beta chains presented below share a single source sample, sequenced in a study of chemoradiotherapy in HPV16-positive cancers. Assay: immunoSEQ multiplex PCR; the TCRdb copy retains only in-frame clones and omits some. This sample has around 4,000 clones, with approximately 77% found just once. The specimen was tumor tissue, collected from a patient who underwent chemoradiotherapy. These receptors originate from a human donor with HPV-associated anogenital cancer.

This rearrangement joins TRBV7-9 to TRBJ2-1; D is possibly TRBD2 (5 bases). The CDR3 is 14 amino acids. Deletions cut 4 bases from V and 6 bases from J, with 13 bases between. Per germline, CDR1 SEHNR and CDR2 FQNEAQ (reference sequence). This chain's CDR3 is CASSWSYAGNEQFF. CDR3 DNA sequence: TGTGCCAGCAGCTGGTCTTACGCGGGCAATGAGCAGTTCTTC.

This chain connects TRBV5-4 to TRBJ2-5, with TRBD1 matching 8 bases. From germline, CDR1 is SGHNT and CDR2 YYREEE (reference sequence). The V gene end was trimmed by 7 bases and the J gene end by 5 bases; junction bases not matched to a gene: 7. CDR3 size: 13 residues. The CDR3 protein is CASGRTGLETQYF. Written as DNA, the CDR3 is TGTGCCAGCGGGAGGACAGGGTTGGAGACCCAGTACTTC.

The CDR3, as DNA: TGTGCCAGCAGTGTAGCGGGAGAAGGCACAGATACGCAGTATTTT. Protein product: CASSVAGEGTDTQYF. The V call is TRBV6-4, the J call TRBJ2-3, with 9 bases aligning to TRBD2. Looked up from germline, CDR1 is MRHNA and CDR2 is SNTAGT. With 4 bases clipped from V and 1 base from J, the junction kept 3 bases outside the gene matches. The CDR3 consists of 15 residues.

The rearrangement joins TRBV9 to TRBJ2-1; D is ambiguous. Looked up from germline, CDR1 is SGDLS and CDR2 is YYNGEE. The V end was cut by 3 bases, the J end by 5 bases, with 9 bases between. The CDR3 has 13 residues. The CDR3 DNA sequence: TGTGCCAGCAGCGCAGGAAGCAACAATGAGCAGTTCTTC. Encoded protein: CASSAGSNNEQFF.

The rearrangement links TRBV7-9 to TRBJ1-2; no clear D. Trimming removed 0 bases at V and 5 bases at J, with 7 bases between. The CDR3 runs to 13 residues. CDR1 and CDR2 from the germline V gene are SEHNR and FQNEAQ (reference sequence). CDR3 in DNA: TGTGCCAGCAGCTTAGCGTTAGTTTATGGCTACACCTTC. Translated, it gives CASSLALVYGYTF.

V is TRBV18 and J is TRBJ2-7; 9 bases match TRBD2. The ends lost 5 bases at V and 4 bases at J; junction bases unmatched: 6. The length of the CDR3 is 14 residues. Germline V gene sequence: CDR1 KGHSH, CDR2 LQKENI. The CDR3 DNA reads TGTGCCAGCTCAGAGACTAGCGGCTCGTACGAGCAGTACTTC. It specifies CASSETSGSYEQYF.

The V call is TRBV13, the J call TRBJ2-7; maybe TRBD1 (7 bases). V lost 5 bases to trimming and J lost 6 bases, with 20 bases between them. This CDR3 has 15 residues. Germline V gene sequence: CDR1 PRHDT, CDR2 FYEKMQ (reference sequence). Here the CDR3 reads CASSPPGAGGREQYF. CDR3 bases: TGTGCCAGCAGCCCCCCGGGGGCAGGGGGACGCGAGCAGTACTTC. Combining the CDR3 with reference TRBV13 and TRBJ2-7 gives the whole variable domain AAGVIQSPRHLIKEKRETATLKCYPIPRHDTVYWYQQGPGQDPQFLISFYEKMQSDKGSIPDRFSAQQFSDYHSELNMSSLELGDSALYFCASSPPGAGGREQYFGPGTRLTVT.

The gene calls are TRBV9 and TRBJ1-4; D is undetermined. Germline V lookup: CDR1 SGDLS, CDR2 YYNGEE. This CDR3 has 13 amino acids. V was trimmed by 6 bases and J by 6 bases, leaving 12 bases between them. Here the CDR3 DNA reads TGTGCCAGCAAATCCTCTGCCGATGAAAAACTGTTTTTT. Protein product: CASKSSADEKLFF.

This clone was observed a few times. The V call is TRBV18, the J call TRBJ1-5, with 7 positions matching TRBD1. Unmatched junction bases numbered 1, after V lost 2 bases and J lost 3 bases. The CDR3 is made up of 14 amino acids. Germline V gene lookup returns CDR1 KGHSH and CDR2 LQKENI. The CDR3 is CASSPGQDNQPQHF. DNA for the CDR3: TGTGCCAGCTCACCAGGACAGGACAATCAGCCCCAGCATTTT. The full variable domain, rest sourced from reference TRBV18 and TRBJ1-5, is NAGVMQNPRHLVRRRGQEARLRCSPMKGHSHVYWYRQLPEEGLKFMVYLQKENIIDESGMPKERFSAEFPKEGPSILRIQQVVRGDSAAYFCASSPGQDNQPQHFGDGTRLSIL.

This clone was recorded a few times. The CDR3 DNA reads TGTGCCAGCAGCTTAATGGGGCGGGGAGCGGGAAGGGCGCCGGAGCAGTACTTC. Protein: CASSLMGRGAGRAPEQYF. V and J are TRBV7-9 and TRBJ2-7, with 7 positions matching TRBD2. The CDR3 sequence is 18 residues long. V was clipped by 2 bases and J by 7 bases; unmatched bases: 20. Germline V lookup: CDR1 SEHNR, CDR2 FQNEAQ (reference sequence).

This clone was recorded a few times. The CDR3: CASSSTSGRLNEQFF. For the CDR3, the DNA is TGTGCCAGCAGCTCAACTAGCGGGAGGCTCAATGAGCAGTTCTTC. The rearrangement uses TRBV7-2 and TRBJ2-1, with TRBD2 matching 12 bases. Trimming removed 4 bases from V and 6 bases from J; junction bases left unmatched: 4. This CDR3 has 15 residues. CDR1 and CDR2 (germline): SGHTA, FQGNSA. The full variable domain, completed using reference TRBV7-2 and TRBJ2-1, is GAGVSQSPSNKVTEKGKDVELRCDPISGHTALYWYRQSLGQGLEFLIYFQGNSAPDKSGLPSDRFSAERTGGSVSTLTIQRTQQEDSAVYLCASSSTSGRLNEQFFGPGTRLTVL.

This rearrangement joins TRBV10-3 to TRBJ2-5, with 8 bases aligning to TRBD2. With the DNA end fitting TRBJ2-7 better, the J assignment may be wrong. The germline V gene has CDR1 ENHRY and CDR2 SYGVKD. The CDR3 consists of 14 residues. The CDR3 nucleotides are TGTGCCATCAGTGAGTCCCGGGGGGGATACGAGCAGTACTTC. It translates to CAISESRGGYEQYF.

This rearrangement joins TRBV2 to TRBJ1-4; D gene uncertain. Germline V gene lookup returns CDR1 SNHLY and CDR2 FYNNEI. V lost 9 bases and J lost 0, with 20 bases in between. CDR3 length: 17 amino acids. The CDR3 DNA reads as TGTGCCAGTGGAGGAATGGGTTTCGAGGCAACTAATGAAAAACTGTTTTTT. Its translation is CASGGMGFEATNEKLFF.

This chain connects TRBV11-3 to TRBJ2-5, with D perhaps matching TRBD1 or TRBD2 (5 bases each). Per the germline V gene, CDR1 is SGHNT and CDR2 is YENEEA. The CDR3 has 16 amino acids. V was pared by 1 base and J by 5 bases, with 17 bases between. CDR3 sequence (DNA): TGTGCCAGCAGCTTAGCCCCCCCAGGGAGTGGTGAGACCCAGTACTTC. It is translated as CASSLAPPGSGETQYF.

CDR3 nucleotides: TGCGCCAGCAGCTTGGATCTTGGTGGAGGGAGTTCACCCCTCCACTTT. It specifies CASSLDLGGGSSPLHF. The J gene is TRBJ1-6, the V gene TRBV5-1; unclear D gene. Deletions cut 0 bases from V and 9 bases from J, with 16 bases between. Germline V lookup: CDR1 SGHRS, CDR2 YFSETQ. The CDR3 runs to 16 residues.

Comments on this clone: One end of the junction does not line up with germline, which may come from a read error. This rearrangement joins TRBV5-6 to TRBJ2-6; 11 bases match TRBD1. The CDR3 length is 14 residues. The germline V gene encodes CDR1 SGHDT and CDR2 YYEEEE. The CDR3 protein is CAGRGQGVSNVLTF. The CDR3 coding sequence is TGTGCCGGCAGGGGACAGGGGGTCTCGAACGTCCTGACTTTC.

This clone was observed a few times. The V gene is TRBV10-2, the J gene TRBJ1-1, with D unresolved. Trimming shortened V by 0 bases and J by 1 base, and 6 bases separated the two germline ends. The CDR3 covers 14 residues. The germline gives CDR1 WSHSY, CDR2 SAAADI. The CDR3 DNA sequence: TGCGCCAGCAGTGAGTCCAAGTCGAACACTGAAGCTTTCTTT. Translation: CASSESKSNTEAFF.

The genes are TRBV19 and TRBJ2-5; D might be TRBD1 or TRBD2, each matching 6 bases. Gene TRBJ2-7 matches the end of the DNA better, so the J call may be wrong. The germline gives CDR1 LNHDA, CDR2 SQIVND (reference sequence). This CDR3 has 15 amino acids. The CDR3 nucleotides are TGTGCCAGTAGTTTAGGGGGGACAAGCGACTACGAGCAGTACTTC. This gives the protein CASSLGGTSDYEQYF.

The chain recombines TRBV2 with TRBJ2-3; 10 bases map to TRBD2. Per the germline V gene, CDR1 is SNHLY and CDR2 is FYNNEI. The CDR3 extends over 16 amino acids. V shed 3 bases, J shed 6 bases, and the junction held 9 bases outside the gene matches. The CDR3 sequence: CASSDGAGGYGDTQYF. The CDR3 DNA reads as TGTGCCAGCAGTGATGGAGCGGGAGGGTACGGGGATACGCAGTATTTT.

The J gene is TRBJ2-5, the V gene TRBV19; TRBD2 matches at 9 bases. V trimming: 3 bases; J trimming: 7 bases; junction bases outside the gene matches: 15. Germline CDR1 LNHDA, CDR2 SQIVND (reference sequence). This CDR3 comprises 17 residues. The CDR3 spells CASSIRREGFQLGTQYF. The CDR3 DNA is TGTGCCAGTAGTATCAGGCGGGAGGGTTTCCAGTTAGGGACCCAGTACTTC.

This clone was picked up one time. The CDR3, as DNA: TGCGCCAGCAGCACCGGGACTAGCGGGAGTAGGGGCACAGATACGCAGTATTTT. Protein sequence: CASSTGTSGSRGTDTQYF. The chain carries TRBV5-1 and TRBJ2-3; TRBD2 matches 14 bases. Germline V lookup: CDR1 SGHRS, CDR2 YFSETQ. With 4 bases clipped from V and 1 base from J, the junction kept 8 bases outside the gene matches. This CDR3 is 18 amino acids long.

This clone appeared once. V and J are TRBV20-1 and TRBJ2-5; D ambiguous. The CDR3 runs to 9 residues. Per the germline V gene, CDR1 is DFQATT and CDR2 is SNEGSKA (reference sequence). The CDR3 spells CSAGETQYF. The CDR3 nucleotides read TGCAGCGCCGGGGAGACCCAGTACTTC.

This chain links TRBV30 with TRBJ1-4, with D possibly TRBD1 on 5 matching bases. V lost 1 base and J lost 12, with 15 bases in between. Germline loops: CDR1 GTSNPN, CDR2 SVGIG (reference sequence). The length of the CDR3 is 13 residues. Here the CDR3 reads CAWSGLRGGELFF. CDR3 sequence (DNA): TGTGCCTGGAGTGGACTCCGGGGCGGGGAACTGTTTTTT.

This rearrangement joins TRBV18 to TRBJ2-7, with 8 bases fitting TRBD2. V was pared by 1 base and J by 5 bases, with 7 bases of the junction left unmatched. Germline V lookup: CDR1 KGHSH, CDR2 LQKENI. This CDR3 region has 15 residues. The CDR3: CASSPRAGGVDEQYF. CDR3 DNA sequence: TGTGCCAGCTCACCACGGGCGGGAGGTGTCGACGAGCAGTACTTC.

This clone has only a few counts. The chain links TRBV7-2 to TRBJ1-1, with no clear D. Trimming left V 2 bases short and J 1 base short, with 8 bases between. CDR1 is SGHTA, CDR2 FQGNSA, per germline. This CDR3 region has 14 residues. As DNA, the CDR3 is TGTGCCAGCAGCTTAACGACGGCGAACACTGAAGCTTTCTTT. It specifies CASSLTTANTEAFF. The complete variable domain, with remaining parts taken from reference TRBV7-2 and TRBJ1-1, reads GAGVSQSPSNKVTEKGKDVELRCDPISGHTALYWYRQSLGQGLEFLIYFQGNSAPDKSGLPSDRFSAERTGGSVSTLTIQRTQQEDSAVYLCASSLTTANTEAFFGQGTRLTVV.

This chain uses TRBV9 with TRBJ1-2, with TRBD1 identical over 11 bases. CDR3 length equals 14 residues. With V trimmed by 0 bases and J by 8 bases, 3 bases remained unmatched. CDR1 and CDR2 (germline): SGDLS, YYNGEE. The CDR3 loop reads CASSVGDRGSGYTF. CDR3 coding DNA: TGTGCCAGCAGCGTAGGGGACAGGGGGTCCGGCTACACCTTC.